Following are 20 T cell receptor beta chains from one sample sequenced in a study of cytomegalovirus exposure and HLA in healthy donors. The study ran its PCR with 60 Vbeta and 13 Jbeta primers. Assay: immunoSEQ multiplex PCR; the TCRdb copy retains only in-frame clones and omits some. The sample lists 150,000 or so clones, 74% occurring once. The sequenced material came from PBMCs. These receptors originate from a man in his late teens or twenties in good health and CMV-seropositive.

The table lists this clone with a few counts. The chain is built from TRBV27 and TRBJ1-5; D may be TRBD1 (5 bases). Looked up from germline, CDR1 is MNHEY and CDR2 is SMNVEV (reference sequence). This CDR3 contains 12 residues. Trimming took off 4 bases at V and 7 bases at J, with 8 bases between the two ends. For the CDR3, the DNA is TGTGCCAGCAGTTCGCAGGGACAGCCCCAGCATTTT. This encodes CASSSQGQPQHF.

V is TRBV5-1 and J is TRBJ2-5; no definite D call. CDR1 is SGHRS and CDR2 is YFSETQ in the germline V gene. The CDR3 sequence is 15 residues long. V dropped 4 bases and J dropped 5 bases, with 18 bases sitting between them. The CDR3 protein is CASSLSPVRSETQYF. The CDR3 nucleotides are TGCGCCAGCAGCCTATCACCGGTAAGATCGGAGACCCAGTACTTC.

The chain has TRBV27 and TRBJ2-1; 9 nucleotides line up with TRBD2. Germline CDR1 reads MNHEY; CDR2 reads SMNVEV (reference sequence). J gave up 2 bases and V 3 bases, and 2 bases lay outside the gene matches. CDR3 size: 15 residues. DNA for the CDR3: TGTGCCAGCAGTTTCGGACTAGCGACCTACAATGAGCAGTTCTTC. Translation: CASSFGLATYNEQFF.

On this clone itself: With a far larger clone one base away, a read error is the likely cause. The chain uses TRBV14 and TRBJ2-7; possible D gene TRBD1, 6 bases. Germline CDR1 SGHDN, CDR2 FVKESK. V lost 6 bases and J 3 bases, leaving 18 bases between the germline ends. There are 15 residues in the CDR3. Here the CDR3 reads CASRLWDTNRYEQYF. The DNA of the CDR3 is TGTGCCAGCAGACTCTGGGACACGAACCGCTACGAGCAGTACTTC.

This clone was recorded a few times. Written as DNA, the CDR3 is TGTGCCAGCTCTGGGACTAGCGGCTACGAGCAGTACTTC. It codes for CASSGTSGYEQYF. The V gene is TRBV2, the J gene TRBJ2-7; 11 bases are shared with TRBD2. The trim removed 8 bases at V and 3 bases at J, leaving 3 bases unmatched. Germline assignment: CDR1 SNHLY and CDR2 FYNNEI. This CDR3 spans 13 amino acids.

The chain recombines TRBV5-1 with TRBJ2-4; 10 bases fit TRBD2. Germline V gene lookup returns CDR1 SGHRS and CDR2 YFSETQ. The CDR3 is 17 residues long. Trimming cost V 0 bases and J 4 bases; bases outside gene matches: 7. The CDR3 bases are TGCGCCAGCAGCTTGGGCCCTAGAGCGGGGGGGAAAAACATTCAGTACTTC. This encodes CASSLGPRAGGKNIQYF.

The count of this clone is one. The chain joins TRBV13 to TRBJ2-5; TRBD2 is a possible D gene (6 bases). In germline, CDR1 is PRHDT, CDR2 FYEKMQ (reference sequence). Deletions cut 1 base from V and 5 bases from J, with 11 bases between. This CDR3 contains 14 residues. The CDR3 DNA sequence: TGTGCCAGCAGCTTAGTTAGCGGTTGGGAGACCCAGTACTTC. Translating it yields CASSLVSGWETQYF.

The V and J genes are TRBV27 and TRBJ2-1; the D gene is possibly TRBD2 (5 bases). Germline V lookup: CDR1 MNHEY, CDR2 SMNVEV (reference sequence). Trimming took off 5 bases at V and 6 bases at J, with 11 bases between the two ends. CDR3 size: 13 residues. This CDR3 is CASSLFRGNEQFF. In DNA, the CDR3 is TGTGCCAGCAGTCTATTTCGGGGCAATGAGCAGTTCTTC.

The gene calls are TRBV11-2 and TRBJ1-1; D unresolved. V was trimmed by 1 base and J by 12 bases, leaving 15 bases between them. This CDR3 has 13 residues. Looked up from germline, CDR1 is SGHAT and CDR2 is FQNNGV. The DNA of the CDR3 is TGTGCCAGCAGCTTAGGGGCCTCCTATCGGACTTTCTTT. It codes for CASSLGASYRTFF.

The chain joins TRBV30 to TRBJ1-5; tentative D call: TRBD1 (5 bases). V lost 1 base and J 6 bases, leaving 13 bases between the germline ends. This CDR3 comprises 14 residues. Per the germline V gene, CDR1 is GTSNPN and CDR2 is SVGIG (reference sequence). Here the CDR3 reads CAWSEGRRAQPQHF. The CDR3 DNA reads TGTGCCTGGAGTGAGGGGCGCAGGGCTCAGCCCCAGCATTTT.

This chain links TRBV6-1 with TRBJ1-1; a possible D gene is TRBD1 (5 bases). V was clipped by 8 bases and J by 14 bases, with 21 bases between them. Germline loops: CDR1 MNHNS, CDR2 SASEGT. The CDR3 contains 12 residues. CDR3 nucleotides: TGTGCCAGCCGTCAGGAATCAAGGGGTTGGTTCTTT. Translation: CASRQESRGWFF.

The genes are TRBV9 and TRBJ2-3; TRBD2 matches at 9 bases. The CDR3 consists of 15 residues. Trimming removed 0 bases from V and 6 bases from J; junction bases left unmatched: 5. CDR1 SGDLS and CDR2 YYNGEE come from the germline V gene. The CDR3 here is CASSVGGRASDTQYF. The CDR3 DNA reads TGTGCCAGCAGCGTAGGCGGGAGGGCCTCCGATACGCAGTATTTT.

This clone turned up a few times. The chain employs TRBV5-1 and TRBJ1-4; D possibly corresponds to TRBD1 (5 bases). V was trimmed by 0 bases and J by 6 bases, leaving 21 bases between them. The germline gives CDR1 SGHRS, CDR2 YFSETQ. The CDR3 consists of 18 residues. The DNA of the CDR3 is TGCGCCAGCAGCTTGGGAGTTGTGTTTGGCAGGGCAGATGAAAAACTGTTTTTT. It specifies CASSLGVVFGRADEKLFF.

This clone was detected only a few times. This sequence joins TRBV30 and TRBJ2-5; perhaps TRBD2 as D (5 bases). Germline V lookup: CDR1 GTSNPN, CDR2 SVGIG (reference sequence). The V end lost 5 bases, the J end lost 2 bases, and 18 bases lay between the germline ends. This CDR3 comprises 15 residues. CDR3 loop: CAWAVGRTEQETQYF. The CDR3 region has the DNA TGTGCCTGGGCAGTAGGACGGACTGAACAAGAGACCCAGTACTTC.

The rearrangement uses TRBV5-8 and TRBJ1-1, with D perhaps TRBD1 (5 bases). CDR3 length: 14 amino acids. Trimming shortened V by 2 bases and J by 6 bases, and 14 bases separated the two germline ends. Germline lookup yields CDR1 SGHTS and CDR2 YDEGEE. DNA of the CDR3: TGTGCCAGCAGCTTTGAAAGGGGATCAGCTGAAGCTTTCTTT. This encodes CASSFERGSAEAFF.

The rearrangement joins TRBV5-1 to TRBJ2-6; TRBD1 matches at 9 bases. The CDR3 runs 18 residues. Per germline, CDR1 SGHRS and CDR2 YFSETQ. V was pared by 0 bases and J by 4 bases, with 8 bases of the junction left unmatched. The chain's CDR3 is CASSLATGGAGGANVLTF. The DNA for the CDR3 is TGCGCCAGCAGCTTGGCAACAGGGGGCGCAGGAGGGGCCAACGTCCTGACTTTC.

The chain combines TRBV12-5 with TRBJ2-7; weak D call: TRBD1 (6 bases). Trimming took 0 bases from V and 5 from J, leaving 11 bases between them. CDR1 and CDR2 from the germline V gene are LGHNT and FRNRAP. The CDR3 sequence is 14 residues long. In DNA, the CDR3 is TGTGCTAGTGGTTTGGTAGAGGGGGACGACGAGCAGTACTTC. It yields the protein CASGLVEGDDEQYF.

This clone was picked up one time. CDR3 protein: CASSQESGRGYEQYF. DNA for the CDR3: TGTGCCAGCAGCCAAGAGAGCGGGAGGGGTTACGAGCAGTACTTC. J is TRBJ2-7 and V is TRBV14; 10 nucleotides line up with TRBD2. The trim removed 0 bases at V and 4 bases at J, leaving 3 bases unmatched. This CDR3 region has 15 residues. Germline CDR1 is SGHDN and CDR2 is FVKESK.

The CDR3 is CASSLVLAGGNEQFF. Written as DNA, the CDR3 is TGTGCCAGCAGCTTAGTACTAGCGGGGGGGAATGAGCAGTTCTTC. The V gene is TRBV7-2, the J gene TRBJ2-1; TRBD2 matches at 13 bases. CDR3 length: 15 residues. Trimming cost V 1 base and J 7 bases; bases outside gene matches: 1. Germline values: CDR1 SGHTA, CDR2 FQGNSA.

J is TRBJ1-5 and V is TRBV19, with 8 bases lining up with TRBD1. Germline-derived CDR1 and CDR2 are LNHDA and SQIVND (reference sequence). This CDR3 contains 18 residues. The trim removed 4 bases at V and 1 base at J, leaving 12 bases unmatched. The CDR3 spells CASSRLPGQGSSNQPQHF. CDR3 bases: TGTGCCAGTAGTAGGCTCCCAGGACAGGGTTCGAGCAATCAGCCCCAGCATTTT.